The clone carrying this TCR beta chain was observed at least ten times. This entry comes from a study of blood T cells in healthy people across ages. The authors ran a second PCR of about 7 to 12 cycles using a sample-barcoded 5' primer and a J-beta primer mix. One entry per CDR3 protein, called by TCRdb with MiXCR from the 5' RACE reads. Among 1.5 million to 2 million distinct CDR3 sequences listed, around 48% were seen once. V shed 6 bases and J shed 4 bases, with 10 bases lying between them. The CDR3 covers 12 residues. Per germline, CDR1 MDHEN and CDR2 SYDVKM. The origin of this receptor is a woman aged 40 to 50 in good health. Sequenced: blood. The rearrangement links TRBV28 to TRBJ2-7; TRBD1 might be the D (5 bases). CDR3 DNA sequence: TGTGCCAGCAGAGTCCAGGGTTACGAGCAGTACTTC. Translation gives CASRVQGYEQYF. The whole variable domain, filled in from reference TRBV28 and TRBJ2-7, reads DVKVTQSSRYLVKRTGEKVFLECVQDMDHENMFWYRQDPGLGLRLIYFSYDVKMKEKGDIPEGYSVSREKKERFSLILESASTNQTSMYLCASRVQGYEQYFGPGTRLTVT.